The clone carrying this TCR beta chain appeared many times. Its antigen is not identified. Germline assignment: CDR1 SGDLS and CDR2 YYNGEE. With 0 bases clipped from V and 2 bases from J, the junction kept 6 bases outside the gene matches. This CDR3 is 16 amino acids long. These data are taken from a study of CD8 T cells in ankylosing spondylitis. Study-level points and caveats: A TCR beta motif of 7 to 9 highly homologous variants seemed to mark ankylosing spondylitis blood. Clones linked with disease were CD8+ and fairly uncommon in the peripheral blood.

From the 5' RACE reads, TCRdb called clonotypes with MiXCR, one entry per CDR3 protein. The data show about 35,000 distinct CDR3 sequences, 3% to 3.5% seen once. This receptor was taken from a male donor with ankylosing spondylitis or in good health (not recorded which). This chain connects TRBV9 to TRBJ2-3; 7 nucleotides agree with TRBD2. Sequencing used blood, either unsorted or a sorted T cell fraction (not recorded which). CDR3 sequence reads: CASSVAGSGPTDTQYF. The CDR3 DNA follows: TGTGCCAGCAGCGTAGCTGGTAGCGGGCCCACAGATACGCAGTATTTT.